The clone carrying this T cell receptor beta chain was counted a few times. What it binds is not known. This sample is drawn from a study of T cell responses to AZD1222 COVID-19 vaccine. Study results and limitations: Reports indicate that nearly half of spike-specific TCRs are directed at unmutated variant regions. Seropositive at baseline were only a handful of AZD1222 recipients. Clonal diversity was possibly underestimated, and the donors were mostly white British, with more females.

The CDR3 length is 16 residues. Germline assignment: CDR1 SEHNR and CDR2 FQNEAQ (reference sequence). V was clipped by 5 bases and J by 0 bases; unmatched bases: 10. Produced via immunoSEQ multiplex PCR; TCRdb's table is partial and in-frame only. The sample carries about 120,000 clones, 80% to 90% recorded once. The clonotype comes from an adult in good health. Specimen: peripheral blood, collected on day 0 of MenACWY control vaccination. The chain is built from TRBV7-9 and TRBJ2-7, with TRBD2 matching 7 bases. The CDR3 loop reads CASSGGDVQFSYEQYF. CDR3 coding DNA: TGTGCCAGCAGCGGGGGGGATGTACAATTCTCCTACGAGCAGTACTTC.